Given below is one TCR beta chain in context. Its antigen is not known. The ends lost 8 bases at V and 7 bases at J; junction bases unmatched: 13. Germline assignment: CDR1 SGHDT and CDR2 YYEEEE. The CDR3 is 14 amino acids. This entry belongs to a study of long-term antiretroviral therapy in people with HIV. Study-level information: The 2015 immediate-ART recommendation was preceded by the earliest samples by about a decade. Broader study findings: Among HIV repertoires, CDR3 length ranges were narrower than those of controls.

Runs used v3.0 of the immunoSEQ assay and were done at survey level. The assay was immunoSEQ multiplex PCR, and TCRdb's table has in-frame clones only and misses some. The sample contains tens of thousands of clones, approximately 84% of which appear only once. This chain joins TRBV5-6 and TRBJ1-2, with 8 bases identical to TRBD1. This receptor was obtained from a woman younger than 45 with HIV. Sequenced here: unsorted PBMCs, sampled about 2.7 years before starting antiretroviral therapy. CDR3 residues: CASSTRTGWFGYTF. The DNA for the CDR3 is TGTGCCAGTTCGACTCGGACAGGGTGGTTTGGCTACACCTTC. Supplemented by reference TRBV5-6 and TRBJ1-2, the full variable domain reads DAGVTQSPTHLIKTRGQQVTLRCSPKSGHDTVSWYQQALGQGPQFIFQYYEEEERQRGNFPDRFSGHQFPNYSSELNVNALLLGDSALYLCASSTRTGWFGYTFGSGTRLTVV.